These 18 T cell receptor beta chains came from one sample sequenced in a study of Ad26.COV2.S vaccination and SARS-CoV-2 variants. The assay was immunoSEQ multiplex PCR, and TCRdb's table has in-frame clones only and misses some. The data contain 300,000 to 400,000 clones, 88% of them singletons. Treatment denoted: some 20 received Ad26.COV2.S at low or high dose, single or two shots; roughly five received placebo; per-sample allocation not given. Vaccine and placebo recipients were sampled on day 63 after the first injection. Sample: peripheral blood, taken in a trial of Ad26.COV2.S vaccine versus placebo. The receptors derive from a person aged 18 to 65 who received the Ad26.COV2.S COVID-19 vaccine or a placebo.

The V and J genes are TRBV27 and TRBJ2-1, with 8 nucleotides matching TRBD1. The J segment lost 8 bases and the V segment lost 5 bases, leaving 14 bases of the junction unmatched. CDR3 length equals 16 residues. Germline V CDR1 and CDR2: MNHEY, SMNVEV (reference sequence). CDR3 sequence (DNA): TGTGCCAGCAGTCCCGTCCGTTTACAGGGGGTCGATGAGCAGTTCTTC. Translated, it gives CASSPVRLQGVDEQFF.

The rearrangement uses TRBV19 and TRBJ2-7; D is unresolved. V gave up 3 bases and J gave up 4 bases, with 7 bases separating them. Germline loops: CDR1 LNHDA, CDR2 SQIVND (reference sequence). This CDR3 has 12 amino acids. CDR3 nucleotide sequence: TGTGCCAGTAGTATTAGACCATACGAGCAGTACTTC. The encoded protein is CASSIRPYEQYF.

The genes are TRBV7-8 and TRBJ1-2, with D tentatively TRBD1 (6 bases). The germline V gene encodes CDR1 SGHVS and CDR2 FQNEAQ. The CDR3 has 15 amino acids. Trimming cost V 0 bases and J 6 bases, with 14 bases left between them. The CDR3 region is CASSLARQGTHGYTF. CDR3 DNA sequence: TGTGCCAGCAGCTTAGCGAGGCAGGGGACCCATGGCTACACCTTC.

This rearrangement joins TRBV6-5 to TRBJ2-5, with D perhaps being TRBD1 or TRBD2 (5 bases each). V was trimmed by 4 bases and J by 5 bases, leaving 17 bases between them. The CDR3 has 15 residues. Germline-derived CDR1 and CDR2 are MNHEY and SVGAGI. DNA for the CDR3: TGTGCCAGCAGTTTCTTGGGGGATGCTCGGGAGACCCAGTACTTC. Translation gives CASSFLGDARETQYF.

The gene calls are TRBV6-5 and TRBJ2-1; 11 bases map to TRBD2. The CDR3 length is 15 residues. V was clipped by 6 bases and J by 3 bases; unmatched bases: 4. Germline V CDR1 and CDR2: MNHEY, SVGAGI. CDR3 nucleotide sequence: TGTGCCAGCAGGCCCGGGACTAGCGGCTACAATGAGCAGTTCTTC. The encoded protein is CASRPGTSGYNEQFF.

This chain uses TRBV18 with TRBJ1-2, with 7 bases that match TRBD1. Germline values: CDR1 KGHSH, CDR2 LQKENI. J lost 0 bases, V lost 3 bases, and 1 base had no gene match. The CDR3 consists of 14 residues. The CDR3 region has the DNA TGTGCCAGCTCACCGGGACAGTCTAACTATGGCTACACCTTC. It translates to CASSPGQSNYGYTF. Filled out from reference TRBV18 and TRBJ1-2, the complete variable domain reads NAGVMQNPRHLVRRRGQEARLRCSPMKGHSHVYWYRQLPEEGLKFMVYLQKENIIDESGMPKERFSAEFPKEGPSILRIQQVVRGDSAAYFCASSPGQSNYGYTFGSGTRLTVV.

The chain joins TRBV7-9 to TRBJ2-1; TRBD2 aligns across 10 bases. The CDR3 totals 15 residues. Germline V gives CDR1 SEHNR, CDR2 FQNEAQ (reference sequence). Trimming took 2 bases from V and 5 from J; bases not matched to a gene: 3. The CDR3 here is CASSLLAGGNNEQFF. The CDR3 nucleotides are TGTGCCAGCAGCTTATTAGCGGGAGGAAACAATGAGCAGTTCTTC.

The CDR3 bases are TGTGCCAGCAGCGCCGTCCGGGGGACGATTTACGAGCAGTACTTC. Encoded protein: CASSAVRGTIYEQYF. The gene calls are TRBV5-6 and TRBJ2-7; D possibly corresponds to TRBD2 (6 bases). Germline CDR1 SGHDT, CDR2 YYEEEE. The CDR3 spans 15 residues. V lost 4 bases, J lost 4 bases, and 18 bases lay in between.

V and J are TRBV4-1 and TRBJ2-7, with 7 nucleotides matching TRBD1. Trimming took 3 bases from V and 2 from J; bases not matched to a gene: 4. Germline CDR1 and CDR2: MGHRA and YSYEKL. The CDR3 spans 14 residues. In nucleotides, the CDR3 is TGCGCCAGCAGCCAGCGGACAGGAACCTACGAGCAGTACTTC. Translation gives CASSQRTGTYEQYF.

This clone occurred once. This chain links TRBV6-4 with TRBJ2-2, with D maybe TRBD1 (6 bases). Trimming took 0 bases from V and 1 from J, leaving 9 bases between them. CDR3 length: 16 residues. CDR1 and CDR2 (germline): MRHNA, SNTAGT. This chain's CDR3 is CASSDSDSLNTGELFF. For the CDR3, the DNA is TGTGCCAGCAGTGACTCGGACAGCTTGAACACCGGGGAGCTGTTTTTT.

The V call is TRBV5-1, the J call TRBJ2-7; D is unclear. Trimming stripped 0 bases from V and 9 bases from J, with 13 bases between. Germline V gene data show CDR1 as SGHRS and CDR2 as YFSETQ. The CDR3 contains 13 residues. The CDR3 DNA is TGCGCCAGCAGCTTGGAATTCGCCGGCGTGCAGTACTTC. Translation: CASSLEFAGVQYF.

This clone is a singleton in its sample. The J gene is TRBJ2-7, the V gene TRBV10-3; maybe TRBD1 (5 bases). The germline V gene encodes CDR1 ENHRY and CDR2 SYGVKD. The ends were cut back, 3 bases at V and 5 bases at J, with 11 bases in the middle. The CDR3 sequence is 13 residues long. DNA for the CDR3: TGTGCCATCAGTGACTTAGGGGTCGACGAGCAGTACTTC. Protein product: CAISDLGVDEQYF.

The rearrangement links TRBV13 to TRBJ1-1, with a tentative D call TRBD1 (5 bases). There are 18 residues in the CDR3. Trimming cost V 3 bases and J 1 base, with 21 bases left between them. Germline V gene lookup returns CDR1 PRHDT and CDR2 FYEKMQ (reference sequence). CDR3 in amino acids: CASSFHLNPGRGNTEAFF. The CDR3 DNA sequence: TGTGCCAGCAGCTTCCACCTAAATCCAGGGAGGGGGAACACTGAAGCTTTCTTT.

The gene calls are TRBV14 and TRBJ2-7; D unclear. Deletions cut 4 bases from V and 1 base from J, with 11 bases between. This CDR3 has 14 residues. CDR1 and CDR2 from the germline V gene are SGHDN and FVKESK. The CDR3 nucleotides are TGTGCCAGCAGCCTCCTCGACAAGTCCTACGAGCAGTACTTC. Translated, it gives CASSLLDKSYEQYF.

The J gene is TRBJ2-7, the V gene TRBV5-4, with 10 bases matching TRBD1. The V gene end was trimmed by 1 base and the J gene end by 5 bases; junction bases not matched to a gene: 6. CDR3 length: 15 amino acids. Germline V gives CDR1 SGHNT, CDR2 YYREEE (reference sequence). CDR3: CASSLHGTGVHEQYF. The DNA of the CDR3 is TGTGCCAGCAGCTTGCATGGGACAGGGGTCCACGAGCAGTACTTC. The whole variable domain, remainder taken from reference TRBV5-4 and TRBJ2-7, is ETGVTQSPTHLIKTRGQQVTLRCSSQSGHNTVSWYQQALGQGPQFIFQYYREEENGRGNFPPRFSGLQFPNYSSELNVNALELDDSALYLCASSLHGTGVHEQYFGPGTRLTVT.

V usage is TRBV5-4 and J usage is TRBJ1-2; perhaps TRBD1 as D (5 bases). Looked up from germline, CDR1 is SGHNT and CDR2 is YYREEE (reference sequence). The CDR3 loop spans 16 amino acids. The V end lost 0 bases, the J end lost 2 bases, and 14 bases lay between the germline ends. The CDR3 nucleotides read TGTGCCAGCAGCTTGGGTGCGGGCCAGGGAAACTATGGCTACACCTTC. Amino acids: CASSLGAGQGNYGYTF.

This rearrangement joins TRBV27 to TRBJ1-1; TRBD1 is a possible D gene (5 bases). CDR1 MNHEY and CDR2 SMNVEV come from the germline V gene (reference sequence). This CDR3 contains 16 residues. V lost 3 bases to trimming and J lost 1 base, with 15 bases between them. CDR3 residues: CASSLKRGTPNTEAFF. The CDR3 region has the DNA TGTGCCAGCAGTTTGAAAAGAGGGACGCCGAACACTGAAGCTTTCTTT.

The chain links TRBV19 to TRBJ2-2; D gene unclear. V dropped 3 bases and J dropped 1 base, with 12 bases sitting between them. Germline V gene data show CDR1 as LNHDA and CDR2 as SQIVND (reference sequence). This CDR3 contains 16 residues. The CDR3 here is CASSITRRMNTGELFF. CDR3 coding DNA: TGTGCCAGTAGTATCACCAGAAGAATGAACACCGGGGAGCTGTTTTTT.